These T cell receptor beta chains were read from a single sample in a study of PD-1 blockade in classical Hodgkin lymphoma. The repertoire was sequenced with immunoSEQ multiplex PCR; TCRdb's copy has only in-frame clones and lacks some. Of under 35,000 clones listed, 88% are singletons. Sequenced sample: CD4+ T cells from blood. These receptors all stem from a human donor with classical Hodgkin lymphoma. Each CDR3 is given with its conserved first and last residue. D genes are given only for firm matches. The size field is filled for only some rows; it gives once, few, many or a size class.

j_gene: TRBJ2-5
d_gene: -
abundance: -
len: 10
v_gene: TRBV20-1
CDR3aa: CSASLVAQYF
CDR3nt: TGCAGTGCTAGTTTGGTAGCCCAGTACTTC

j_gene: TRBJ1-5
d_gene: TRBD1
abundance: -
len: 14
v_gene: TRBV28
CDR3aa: CASSRQGPHQPQHF
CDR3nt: TGTGCCAGCAGTCGACAGGGCCCCCACCAGCCCCAGCATTTT

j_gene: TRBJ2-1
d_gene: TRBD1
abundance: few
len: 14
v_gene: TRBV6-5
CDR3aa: CASNVDRGQDEQFF
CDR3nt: TGTGCCAGCAATGTCGACAGGGGTCAGGATGAGCAGTTCTTC

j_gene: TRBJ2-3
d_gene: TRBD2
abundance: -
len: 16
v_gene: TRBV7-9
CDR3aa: CASSPTSGPDTDTQYF
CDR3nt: TGTGCCAGCAGCCCAACTAGCGGGCCCGACACAGATACGCAGTATTTT

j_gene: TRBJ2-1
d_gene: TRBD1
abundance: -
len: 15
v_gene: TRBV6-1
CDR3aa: CASSGTGGPYNEQFF
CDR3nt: TGTGCCAGCAGTGGGACAGGGGGCCCCTACAATGAGCAGTTCTTC

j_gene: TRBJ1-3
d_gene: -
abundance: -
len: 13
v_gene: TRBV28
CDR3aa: CASSFLSGNTIYF
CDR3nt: TGTGCCAGCAGTTTCCTCTCTGGAAACACCATATATTTT

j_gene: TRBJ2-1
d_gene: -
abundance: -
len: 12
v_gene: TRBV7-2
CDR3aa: CITAERVDEQFF
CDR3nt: TGTATTACGGCGGAAAGAGTGGATGAGCAGTTCTTC

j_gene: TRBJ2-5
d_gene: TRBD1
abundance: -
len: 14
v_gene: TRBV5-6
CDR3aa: CASSDGQGGETQYF
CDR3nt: TGTGCCAGCAGCGATGGACAGGGGGGGGAGACCCAGTACTTC

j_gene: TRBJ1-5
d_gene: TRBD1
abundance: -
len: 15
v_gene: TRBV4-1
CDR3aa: CASRLGQGGNQPQHF
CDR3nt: TGCGCCAGCAGACTGGGACAGGGGGGCAATCAGCCCCAGCATTTT

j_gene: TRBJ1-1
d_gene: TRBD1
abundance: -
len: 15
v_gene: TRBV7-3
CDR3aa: CASSQSGQGGTEAFF
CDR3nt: TGTGCCAGCAGCCAGTCGGGACAGGGTGGCACTGAAGCTTTCTTT

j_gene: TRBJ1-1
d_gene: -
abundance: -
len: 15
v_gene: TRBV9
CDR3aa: CASSVGPGGRTEAFF
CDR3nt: TGTGCCAGCAGCGTAGGTCCCGGGGGGCGCACTGAAGCTTTCTTT

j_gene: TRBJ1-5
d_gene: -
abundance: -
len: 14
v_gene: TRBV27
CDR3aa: CASSPTPPGEPQHF
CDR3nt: TGTGCCAGCAGTCCTACGCCCCCGGGGGAGCCCCAGCATTTT

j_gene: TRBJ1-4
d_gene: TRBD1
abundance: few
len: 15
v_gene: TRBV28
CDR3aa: CASSNPGQGAGRLFF
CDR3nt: TGTGCCAGCAGTAATCCGGGACAGGGGGCCGGGAGACTGTTTTTT

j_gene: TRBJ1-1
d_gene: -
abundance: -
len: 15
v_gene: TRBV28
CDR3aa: CASRRPQGPNTEAFF
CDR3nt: TGTGCCAGCAGACGCCCCCAGGGGCCAAACACTGAAGCTTTCTTT